This T cell receptor beta chain was recorded in a study of shared clonotypes between healthy human individuals. As for this clone: Its antigen is currently unknown. The identical CDR3 is also encoded by other nucleotide sequences in the sample.

Regarding the study as a whole: Estimated richness values were generally larger in naive subsets than in memory subsets.

All donors were healthy HIV-negative adults lacking recent acute infections or vaccinations. Samples underwent the assay at deep level. The method was immunoSEQ multiplex PCR; TCRdb's version includes in-frame clones alone and lacks a portion of them. Of over a million clones listed, about four fifths are singletons. This CDR3 has 14 amino acids. Trimming at V came to 5 bases and at J to 5 bases, leaving 6 bases not matched to a gene. CDR1 and CDR2 (germline): SNHLY, FYNNEI. The TCR originated in a young man in good health. Some clones in this sample may be carry-over from other donors' samples. The V and J genes are TRBV2 and TRBJ1-1; 9 positions agree with TRBD1. Sequenced: memory CD4+ T cells from PBMCs. Subset of the sample: CD45RA-negative fraction. This CDR3 reads CASSPQGARTEAFF. CDR3 nucleotide sequence: TGTGCCAGCAGTCCACAGGGGGCTCGGACTGAAGCTTTCTTT.